Following are 22 T cell receptor beta chains from one sample sequenced in a study of cytotoxic CD8 clonotypes in ibrutinib-treated CLL. TCRdb's copy holds only in-frame clones and misses some; the assay was immunoSEQ multiplex PCR. The sample gives 40,000 or so clones, roughly three quarters of which show up once; 9.5% to 13% is in the top ten. The sample consisted of PBMCs, taken at disease progression, from a patient treated with ibrutinib. Source of these receptors: a human donor with chronic lymphocytic leukemia.

The CDR3: CASSAGTGGPNEQFF. CDR3 DNA sequence: TGTGCCAGCAGTGCCGGGACAGGGGGCCCCAATGAGCAGTTCTTC. This rearrangement joins TRBV6-1 to TRBJ2-1; 12 nucleotides match TRBD1. CDR3 length: 15 residues. Germline values: CDR1 MNHNS, CDR2 SASEGT. V dropped 4 bases and J dropped 6; count of bases not matched to a gene: 4.

J is TRBJ2-5 and V is TRBV9, with 10 bases lining up with TRBD2. This CDR3 is 16 amino acids long. V shed 4 bases, J shed 2 bases, and the junction held 8 bases outside the gene matches. Germline CDR1 SGDLS, CDR2 YYNGEE. DNA for the CDR3: TGTGCCAGCAGCCCATTAGCGGGAGGCCCTCAAGAGACCCAGTACTTC. This codes for CASSPLAGGPQETQYF.

The chain combines TRBV27 with TRBJ2-2; weak D call: TRBD1 (6 bases). Trimming removed 5 bases at V and 4 bases at J, with 14 bases between. Looked up from germline, CDR1 is MNHEY and CDR2 is SMNVEV (reference sequence). The CDR3 contains 15 residues. The CDR3 is CASSRRGVGTGELFF. The DNA of the CDR3 is TGTGCCAGCAGTCGCAGGGGAGTCGGCACCGGGGAGCTGTTTTTT.

This clone was seen a handful of times. The J gene is TRBJ2-2, the V gene TRBV11-2; perhaps TRBD2 as D (6 bases). From germline, CDR1 is SGHAT and CDR2 FQNNGV. This CDR3 region has 13 residues. Trimming cost V 1 base and J 6 bases, with 6 bases left between them. The CDR3 DNA follows: TGTGCCAGCAGCTTAGGGGGGGCCGGGGAGCTGTTTTTT. This gives the protein CASSLGGAGELFF.

For the CDR3, the DNA is TGTGCCATCGCTAGCGGGGGGGATAACTACGAGCAGTACTTC. This encodes CAIASGGDNYEQYF. This chain uses TRBV10-3 with TRBJ2-7; TRBD2 aligns across 12 bases. Per the germline V gene, CDR1 is ENHRY and CDR2 is SYGVKD. V shed 8 bases, J shed 3 bases, and the junction held 5 bases outside the gene matches. The CDR3 has 14 amino acids.

The genes are TRBV18 and TRBJ1-1; maybe TRBD1 (5 bases). V was pared by 1 base and J by 1 base, with 13 bases between. The germline V gene has CDR1 KGHSH and CDR2 LQKENI. The CDR3 spans 16 residues. As DNA, the CDR3 is TGTGCCAGCTCACCACGGGACGCCCACGGGAACACTGAAGCTTTCTTT. It translates to CASSPRDAHGNTEAFF. Based on the CDR3 plus reference TRBV18 and TRBJ1-1, the full variable domain is NAGVMQNPRHLVRRRGQEARLRCSPMKGHSHVYWYRQLPEEGLKFMVYLQKENIIDESGMPKERFSAEFPKEGPSILRIQQVVRGDSAAYFCASSPRDAHGNTEAFFGQGTRLTVV.

This clone was seen more than once but under ten times. V usage is TRBV25-1 and J usage is TRBJ2-7; 11 bases are shared with TRBD1. Germline V lookup: CDR1 MGHDK, CDR2 SYGVNS. The CDR3 has 15 residues. V was clipped by 9 bases and J by 3 bases; unmatched bases: 10. The CDR3 spells CASSPSGTGGYEQYF. The DNA of the CDR3 is TGTGCCAGTTCTCCTTCCGGGACAGGGGGCTACGAGCAGTACTTC.

The chain uses TRBV5-1 and TRBJ2-6; 12 nucleotides align to TRBD1. V trimming: 0 bases; J trimming: 3 bases; junction bases outside the gene matches: 4. CDR1 and CDR2 (germline): SGHRS, YFSETQ. There are 18 residues in the CDR3. The CDR3 DNA reads TGCGCCAGCAGCTTGGCGGGACAGGGGGCGGGTGGGGCCAACGTCCTGACTTTC. This gives the protein CASSLAGQGAGGANVLTF.

The V and J genes are TRBV11-1 and TRBJ1-5; D unresolved. This CDR3 spans 13 amino acids. Germline V gene data show CDR1 as SGHAT and CDR2 as FQDESV (reference sequence). Trimming removed 3 bases at V and 0 bases at J, with 3 bases between. The CDR3 spells CASSFSSNQPQHF. The CDR3 nucleotides read TGTGCCAGCAGCTTTTCTAGCAATCAGCCCCAGCATTTT.

This clone has a handful of counts. The rearrangement uses TRBV5-4 and TRBJ1-3; D possibly corresponds to TRBD1 (5 bases). Germline CDR1 is SGHNT and CDR2 is YYREEE (reference sequence). The CDR3 has 11 amino acids. The CDR3 spells CSSGTGNTIYF. The CDR3 DNA follows: TGTTCATCAGGGACTGGAAACACCATATATTTT.

The chain joins TRBV7-9 to TRBJ2-5; D ambiguous. CDR3 size: 12 residues. Germline CDR1 reads SEHNR; CDR2 reads FQNEAQ (reference sequence). Trimming pared 3 bases from V and 0 bases from J, leaving 2 bases between. CDR3 region: CASSFNQETQYF. Here the CDR3 DNA reads TGTGCCAGCAGCTTCAACCAAGAGACCCAGTACTTC. Full variable domain (remainder filled in from reference TRBV7-9 and TRBJ2-5): DTGVSQNPRHKITKRGQNVTFRCDPISEHNRLYWYRQTLGQGPEFLTYFQNEAQLEKSRLLSDRFSAERPKGSFSTLEIQRTEQGDSAMYLCASSFNQETQYFGPGTRLLVL.

The genes are TRBV25-1 and TRBJ2-1; 10 nucleotides line up with TRBD1. The CDR3 sequence is 16 residues long. The germline CDR1 and CDR2 sequences are MGHDK and SYGVNS. Unmatched junction bases numbered 13, after V lost 4 bases and J lost 10 bases. CDR3 residues: CASSAGTGASGGEQFF. CDR3 nucleotide sequence: TGTGCCAGCAGTGCCGGGACAGGGGCTAGCGGAGGAGAGCAGTTCTTC.

The chain couples TRBV28 to TRBJ2-7; 10 bases align to TRBD1. In germline, CDR1 is MDHEN, CDR2 SYDVKM. CDR3 length: 17 amino acids. J gave up 2 bases and V 4 bases, and 11 bases lay outside the gene matches. The CDR3 reads CASSYGWGQGPTYEQYF. CDR3 coding DNA: TGTGCCAGCAGTTATGGGTGGGGACAGGGGCCAACCTACGAGCAGTACTTC.

The genes are TRBV18 and TRBJ2-7; weak D call: TRBD1 (5 bases). The CDR3 is made up of 11 amino acids. V gave up 2 bases and J gave up 6 bases, with 5 bases separating them. Germline loops: CDR1 KGHSH, CDR2 LQKENI. The CDR3 here is CASSPGAEQYF. The CDR3, as DNA: TGTGCCAGCTCACCAGGGGCCGAGCAGTACTTC.

The DNA of the CDR3 is TGTGCCAGCAGCCTCGGTAGCGGAGAAACAGATACGCAGTATTTT. It specifies CASSLGSGETDTQYF. The chain employs TRBV11-3 and TRBJ2-3, with D perhaps matching TRBD2 (6 bases). CDR3 size: 15 residues. Trimming removed 5 bases from V and 3 bases from J, with 15 bases in between. Per the germline V gene, CDR1 is SGHNT and CDR2 is YENEEA.

The chain has TRBV7-9 and TRBJ2-1; D is unclear. V lost 5 bases to trimming and J lost 6 bases, with 14 bases between them. Looked up from germline, CDR1 is SEHNR and CDR2 is FQNEAQ (reference sequence). This CDR3 contains 14 residues. CDR3 residues: CASSKDWGFNEQFF. DNA of the CDR3: TGTGCCAGCAGCAAAGACTGGGGATTCAATGAGCAGTTCTTC.

The rearrangement uses TRBV7-2 and TRBJ2-5; D possibly corresponds to TRBD1 (6 bases). Germline V gene lookup returns CDR1 SGHTA and CDR2 FQGNSA. This CDR3 spans 13 amino acids. Trimming pared 3 bases from V and 4 bases from J, leaving 9 bases between. The CDR3 protein is CASSFTGPETQYF. CDR3 DNA: TGTGCCAGCAGCTTCACAGGGCCAGAGACCCAGTACTTC.

This chain links TRBV2 with TRBJ1-6, with 7 nucleotides matching TRBD1. The CDR3 is 15 amino acids. J lost 0 bases, V lost 7 bases, and 3 bases had no gene match. Germline V CDR1 and CDR2: SNHLY, FYNNEI. The DNA for the CDR3 is TGTGCCAGCATCAGGGACAGCTCCTATAATTCACCCCTCCACTTT. Translation: CASIRDSSYNSPLHF.

V is TRBV28 and J is TRBJ2-3; 7 nucleotides match TRBD2. The CDR3 length is 15 residues. Germline V gives CDR1 MDHEN, CDR2 SYDVKM. J gave up 6 bases and V 6 bases, and 12 bases lay outside the gene matches. The CDR3 region is CASSSPGLPLDTQYF. DNA of the CDR3: TGTGCCAGCAGCTCCCCGGGACTACCGCTGGATACGCAGTATTTT.

The chain joins TRBV5-4 to TRBJ1-1; no reliable D call. V was clipped by 4 bases and J by 2 bases, with 9 bases between them. CDR1 SGHNT and CDR2 YYREEE come from the germline V gene (reference sequence). The CDR3 is 13 amino acids. The CDR3, as DNA: TGTGCCAGCAGCCCCAGGCGCAACACTGAAGCTTTCTTT. Translating it yields CASSPRRNTEAFF.

This clone came up a few times. The chain uses TRBV11-2 and TRBJ2-1, with a weak D call TRBD1 (6 bases). This CDR3 contains 15 residues. Germline V lookup: CDR1 SGHAT, CDR2 FQNNGV. V was pared by 1 base and J by 9 bases, with 16 bases between. The CDR3, as DNA: TGTGCCAGCAGCTTAGTGGGGGCGGTGTCGGCTGAGCAGTTCTTC. It codes for CASSLVGAVSAEQFF.

The genes are TRBV19 and TRBJ2-1; the match to TRBD2 covers 8 bases. CDR1 and CDR2 from the germline V gene are LNHDA and SQIVND (reference sequence). There are 16 residues in the CDR3. Losses at the gene ends were 4 bases for V and 1 base for J; bases not matched to a gene: 6. The CDR3 is CASSKTSGGSYNEQFF. CDR3 in DNA: TGTGCCAGTAGTAAGACCAGCGGGGGATCCTACAATGAGCAGTTCTTC.